These 26 T cell receptor beta chains came from one sample sequenced in a study of cytomegalovirus exposure and HLA in healthy donors. Primers for the PCR totalled 60 Vbeta and 13 Jbeta. Method: immunoSEQ multiplex PCR; TCRdb's copy keeps in-frame clones and lacks some. The sample includes some 190,000 clones, approximately 87% of them seen just once. The sample consisted of PBMCs. These receptors all come from a man under 40 in good health and CMV-seronegative.

The rearrangement uses TRBV30 and TRBJ2-5, with 14 bases matching TRBD2. Germline CDR1 is GTSNPN and CDR2 is SVGIG (reference sequence). J was trimmed by 9 bases and V by 1 base; bases with no gene match: 10. CDR3 length: 16 residues. The CDR3 is CAWSAQGTSGSRAQYF. As DNA, the CDR3 is TGTGCCTGGAGTGCGCAGGGGACTAGCGGGAGTAGGGCCCAGTACTTC.

This chain connects TRBV2 to TRBJ2-5; weak D call: TRBD1 (5 bases). Trimming pared 6 bases from V and 5 bases from J, leaving 10 bases between. Per germline, CDR1 SNHLY and CDR2 FYNNEI. The CDR3 is 12 residues long. The CDR3 protein is CASSPRAETQYF. DNA of the CDR3: TGTGCCAGCAGCCCCAGGGCGGAGACCCAGTACTTC.

The V call is TRBV9, the J call TRBJ2-1; weak D call: TRBD1 (6 bases). Germline CDR1 reads SGDLS; CDR2 reads YYNGEE. The CDR3 totals 15 residues. The germline V and J ends were trimmed by 0 bases and 1 base, with 8 bases remaining between them. CDR3 bases: TGTGCCAGCAGCGTAGGGACAGTTTCCTACAATGAGCAGTTCTTC. Translation gives CASSVGTVSYNEQFF.

In this sample, this clone turned up once. The chain joins TRBV5-5 to TRBJ2-4, with a tentative D call TRBD2 (5 bases). Deletions cut 1 base from V and 2 bases from J, with 10 bases between. The CDR3 loop spans 15 amino acids. Germline assignment: CDR1 SGHKS and CDR2 YYEKEE (reference sequence). The CDR3 sequence: CASSLRTVPKNIQYF. The CDR3 coding sequence is TGTGCCAGCAGCTTGAGGACTGTTCCCAAAAACATTCAGTACTTC.

The rearrangement links TRBV15 to TRBJ2-1, with a possible D match to TRBD2 (5 bases). CDR3 size: 15 residues. The V end lost 1 base, the J end lost 0 bases, and 7 bases lay between the germline ends. The germline gives CDR1 LNHNV, CDR2 YYDKDF (reference sequence). CDR3 nucleotide sequence: TGTGCCACCAGCAGAGCAGAGGGCTCCTACAATGAGCAGTTCTTC. Translated, it gives CATSRAEGSYNEQFF.

The chain employs TRBV28 and TRBJ1-5; tentative D call: TRBD1 (5 bases). V was shortened by 6 bases and J by 1 base, with 10 bases between the two germline ends. CDR1 MDHEN and CDR2 SYDVKM come from the germline V gene. The CDR3 consists of 14 residues. CDR3 sequence (DNA): TGTGCCAGCAGGGCGGCAGGGAGCAATCAGCCCCAGCATTTT. This codes for CASRAAGSNQPQHF.

The rearrangement links TRBV5-1 to TRBJ1-3; D gene unclear. This CDR3 is built from 17 residues. Germline V lookup: CDR1 SGHRS, CDR2 YFSETQ. V dropped 2 bases and J dropped 0 bases, with 15 bases sitting between them. The DNA for the CDR3 is TGCGCCAGCAGCTTTAACCTCGAGGGTGGCTCTGGAAACACCATATATTTT. Translating it yields CASSFNLEGGSGNTIYF.

This clone was seen more than once but under ten times. One end of the junction does not line up with germline, which may come from a read error. The chain combines TRBV7-7 with TRBJ2-7, with 11 bases fitting TRBD1. The CDR3 is 15 amino acids. Germline CDR1 reads SSHAT; CDR2 reads FNYEAQ (reference sequence). The CDR3 loop reads CASSPGQGEIFEQYF. CDR3 in DNA: TGTGCTAGCAGCCCGGGACAGGGGGAAATTTTCGAGCAGTACTTC.

V and J are TRBV6-5 and TRBJ2-2; 7 bases align to TRBD2. CDR1 is MNHEY and CDR2 is SVGAGI in the germline V gene. Trimming took 4 bases from V and 4 from J; bases not matched to a gene: 6. This CDR3 is 15 amino acids long. The CDR3, as DNA: TGTGCCAGCAGTTTAAGGCGGGGGACCACCGGGGAGCTGTTTTTT. Amino acids: CASSLRRGTTGELFF.

This rearrangement joins TRBV7-9 to TRBJ2-7; D remains unclear. This CDR3 comprises 12 residues. Germline CDR1 is SEHNR and CDR2 is FQNEAQ (reference sequence). V lost 3 bases and J lost 4, with 7 bases in between. DNA for the CDR3: TGTGCCAGCAGCTTTTCAAATTACGAGCAGTACTTC. Its protein is CASSFSNYEQYF.

J is TRBJ2-1 and V is TRBV18, with 9 bases lining up with TRBD1. CDR1 is KGHSH, CDR2 LQKENI, per germline. This CDR3 comprises 18 residues. V was pared by 3 bases and J by 7 bases, with 16 bases of the junction left unmatched. CDR3 sequence: CASSPTGGGRHGRNEQFF. DNA for the CDR3: TGTGCCAGCTCACCGACAGGGGGTGGGAGGCATGGGAGAAATGAGCAGTTCTTC.

The chain is built from TRBV9 and TRBJ1-2; weak D call: TRBD1 (6 bases). Per the germline V gene, CDR1 is SGDLS and CDR2 is YYNGEE. V lost 0 bases and J lost 5, with 11 bases in between. The CDR3 has 14 amino acids. CDR3 sequence: CASSVVGHHYGYTF. In DNA form, the CDR3 reads TGTGCCAGCAGCGTAGTGGGACACCATTATGGCTACACCTTC. The full variable domain, with the rest looked up from reference TRBV9 and TRBJ1-2, is DSGVTQTPKHLITATGQRVTLRCSPRSGDLSVYWYQQSLDQGLQFLIQYYNGEERAKGNILERFSAQQFPDLHSELNLSSLELGDSALYFCASSVVGHHYGYTFGSGTRLTVV.

The chain recombines TRBV11-2 with TRBJ2-1; 8 bases are shared with TRBD2. V shed 5 bases, J shed 6 bases, and the junction held 9 bases outside the gene matches. This CDR3 has 15 amino acids. Germline V gene lookup returns CDR1 SGHAT and CDR2 FQNNGV. The CDR3 DNA is TGTGCCAGCAGCCAAATGACTAGCGTAAGCAATGAGCAGTTCTTC. Amino acids: CASSQMTSVSNEQFF.

The J gene is TRBJ2-7, the V gene TRBV29-1; possibly TRBD1 for D (6 bases). The CDR3 is 12 amino acids. Per the germline V gene, CDR1 is SQVTM and CDR2 is ANQGSEA. The V gene lost 4 bases and the J gene lost 3 bases, with 10 bases spanning the gap. The CDR3 is CSVGFRGYEQYF. The CDR3 DNA is TGCAGCGTTGGATTCAGGGGCTACGAGCAGTACTTC.

A note on this clone: This same CDR3 is encoded by further DNA sequences in the sample. The chain links TRBV27 to TRBJ2-7, with 8 bases matching TRBD1. J gave up 3 bases and V 5 bases, and 3 bases lay outside the gene matches. CDR3 length: 13 residues. From germline, CDR1 is MNHEY and CDR2 SMNVEV (reference sequence). The CDR3 DNA sequence: TGTGCCAGCAGTCCCGGACAGGGCTACGAGCAGTACTTC. It translates to CASSPGQGYEQYF.

The CDR3 coding sequence is TGTGCCAGCAGTCTAAGGGACAACAATGAGCAGTTCTTC. This encodes CASSLRDNNEQFF. The J gene is TRBJ2-1, the V gene TRBV27, with a weak D call TRBD1 (6 bases). CDR1 and CDR2 (germline): MNHEY, SMNVEV (reference sequence). Trimming took off 5 bases at V and 5 bases at J, with 10 bases between the two ends. CDR3 length: 13 amino acids.

The V call is TRBV30, the J call TRBJ2-4; a weak D match, TRBD2 (6 bases). Looked up from germline, CDR1 is GTSNPN and CDR2 is SVGIG (reference sequence). The CDR3 is 16 amino acids. Trimming stripped 3 bases from V and 1 base from J, with 16 bases between. The CDR3 spells CAWSDPREYAKNIQYF. The DNA of the CDR3 is TGTGCCTGGAGCGATCCTCGGGAGTATGCCAAAAACATTCAGTACTTC.

The V call is TRBV28, the J call TRBJ2-2; D is possibly TRBD1 (6 bases). The CDR3 has 14 amino acids. The V gene lost 7 bases and the J gene lost 5 bases, with 14 bases spanning the gap. CDR1 MDHEN and CDR2 SYDVKM come from the germline V gene. The CDR3: CASMRPGDTGELFF. The DNA for the CDR3 is TGTGCCAGCATGAGGCCAGGGGATACCGGGGAGCTGTTTTTT.

This chain uses TRBV11-2 with TRBJ2-7; tentative D call: TRBD1 (5 bases). V was shortened by 4 bases and J by 6 bases, with 13 bases between the two germline ends. This CDR3 has 13 amino acids. In germline, CDR1 is SGHAT, CDR2 FQNNGV. The CDR3 region has the DNA TGTGCCAGCAGCTCCGTGTCAGGGTCCGAGCAGTACTTC. It codes for CASSSVSGSEQYF.

The table lists this clone with a count of one. CDR3 amino acids: CASSKRLAGGDETQYF. The DNA of the CDR3 is TGTGCCAGCAGCAAAAGACTAGCGGGGGGTGATGAGACCCAGTACTTC. This chain links TRBV7-2 with TRBJ2-5, with 13 bases identical to TRBD2. CDR1 and CDR2 (germline): SGHTA, FQGNSA. CDR3 length: 16 amino acids. The V segment lost 5 bases and the J segment 5 bases; nucleotides outside the gene matches: 8.

A single count supports this clone. The genes are TRBV5-4 and TRBJ1-4; possible D gene TRBD1, 5 bases. CDR3 size: 15 residues. V was pared by 3 bases and J by 8 bases, with 17 bases between. Germline V gene sequence: CDR1 SGHNT, CDR2 YYREEE (reference sequence). The CDR3 DNA follows: TGTGCCAGCAGCTCAAACCCCGGGGGGGTAGAAAAACTGTTTTTT. Protein sequence: CASSSNPGGVEKLFF.

This clone was counted a few times. The J gene is TRBJ2-7, the V gene TRBV7-9, with 8 bases fitting TRBD1. Germline V gives CDR1 SEHNR, CDR2 FQNEAQ (reference sequence). This CDR3 comprises 16 residues. V lost 4 bases and J lost 4; bases outside the gene matches: 12. The CDR3 region is CASSSLVSTGGYEQYF. The DNA for the CDR3 is TGTGCCAGCAGCTCCCTCGTCTCCACAGGGGGATACGAGCAGTACTTC.

The chain is built from TRBV6-1 and TRBJ2-5; no firm D call. Germline V gene sequence: CDR1 MNHNS, CDR2 SASEGT. CDR3 length: 12 residues. V was trimmed by 2 bases and J by 5 bases, leaving 6 bases between them. The CDR3 bases are TGTGCCAGCAGTGAATCCTCCGAGACCCAGTACTTC. It encodes CASSESSETQYF.

This chain uses TRBV11-2 with TRBJ2-1; D is perhaps TRBD1 (6 bases). Looked up from germline, CDR1 is SGHAT and CDR2 is FQNNGV. CDR3 length: 15 residues. Trimming pared 3 bases from V and 7 bases from J, leaving 16 bases between. CDR3 amino acids: CASSFWQGLGNEQFF. CDR3 DNA: TGTGCCAGCAGCTTTTGGCAGGGGTTAGGGAATGAGCAGTTCTTC.

The CDR3 protein is CSVELVSSYNEQFF. The CDR3, as DNA: TGCAGCGTTGAACTGGTGAGCTCCTACAATGAGCAGTTCTTC. The rearrangement links TRBV29-1 to TRBJ2-1, with D hard to call. Germline V lookup: CDR1 SQVTM, CDR2 ANQGSEA. V lost 2 bases, J lost 0 bases, and 8 bases lay in between. This CDR3 has 14 amino acids.

In its sample, this clone was seen once. The chain has TRBV6-6 and TRBJ2-7; TRBD1 is a possible D gene (6 bases). Trimming removed 4 bases from V and 7 bases from J, with 14 bases in between. This CDR3 is 13 amino acids long. CDR1 is MNHNY and CDR2 is SVGAGI in the germline V gene (reference sequence). CDR3 in amino acids: CASSSPTGWEQYF. The CDR3 DNA sequence: TGTGCCAGCAGTTCCCCCACAGGGTGGGAGCAGTACTTC.